Listed below are T cell receptor beta chains from one sample, sequenced in a study of shared clonotypes between healthy human individuals. The repertoire was sequenced with immunoSEQ multiplex PCR; TCRdb's copy has only in-frame clones and lacks some. The table shows millions of clones, with about 95% occurring only once. The sample taken for sequencing was naive CD8+ T cells sorted from blood. The source is a young man in good health. CDR3s include the opening cysteine and the closing phenylalanine or tryptophan. The D gene is left open where the match is weak. The size field is filled for only some rows; it gives once, few, many or a size class.

abundance,d_gene,j_gene,v_gene,CDR3nt,CDR3aa
-,TRBD1,TRBJ2-5,TRBV19,TGTGCCAGTAGTACGGACCGGACAGGCCAAGAGACCCAGTACTTC,CASSTDRTGQETQYF
-,-,TRBJ2-7,TRBV27,TGTGCCAGCAGTCCCTCCGAGGGGGGGGTGACCTACGAGCAGTACTTC,CASSPSEGGVTYEQYF
-,-,TRBJ1-6,TRBV5-1,TGCGCCAGCAGCCCTAAAGGGAGCTCCTATAATTCACCCCTCCACTTT,CASSPKGSSYNSPLHF
-,-,TRBJ1-1,TRBV11-3,TGTGCCAGCAGCTTTGAGGTATGCGGGAACACTGAAGCTTTCTTT,CASSFEVCGNTEAFF
once,-,TRBJ2-5,TRBV5-1,TGCGCCAGCAGTTCTAATGAAGAGACCCAGTACTTC,CASSSNEETQYF
-,TRBD1,TRBJ2-2,TRBV7-9,TGTGCCAGCAGCTTACCATCCTCAGGGGGCCACACCGGGGAGCTGTTTTTT,CASSLPSSGGHTGELFF
-,-,TRBJ2-3,TRBV5-4,TGTGCCAGCAGCTTGGGTGAGGGAGGAGACGCAGATACGCAGTATTTT,CASSLGEGGDADTQYF
-,TRBD2,TRBJ2-1,TRBV7-2,TGTGCCAGCAGCTCGACTAGCGGGAGGGCCCGCTACAATGAGCAGTTCTTC,CASSSTSGRARYNEQFF
few,-,TRBJ1-5,TRBV4-1,TGCGCCAGCAGCCAAGAGAGGGGGGCAGCCAGCCAGCCCCAGCATTTT,CASSQERGAASQPQHF
-,-,TRBJ2-2,TRBV27,TGTGCCAGCAGTTATGGTTACTCCGGGGAGCTGTTTTTT,CASSYGYSGELFF
-,TRBD1,TRBJ2-7,TRBV6-5,TGTGCCAGCAGTGCCTGGACAGGGGCAGGCTACGAGCAGTACTTC,CASSAWTGAGYEQYF
-,TRBD1,TRBJ2-7,TRBV5-5,TGTGCCAGCAGCCAGGGACAGGCCCACTACGAGCAGTACTTC,CASSQGQAHYEQYF
-,-,TRBJ2-5,TRBV28,TGTGCCAGCAAGGGGGACCCTGGGGAGACCCAGTACTTC,CASKGDPGETQYF
-,-,TRBJ2-3,TRBV21-1,TGTGCCAGCAGCAAAGCGCAGGACAGGGGGCAGACAGATACGCAGTATTTT,CASSKAQDRGQTDTQYF
-,TRBD2,TRBJ2-1,TRBV10-3,TGTGCCATCAGTGAGCCAGCGGGAGTCTACAATGAGCAGTTCTTC,CAISEPAGVYNEQFF